This is a list of T cell receptor beta chains from one sample in a study of OX40 agonist ivuxolimab in advanced cancers. TCRdb's copy holds only in-frame clones and misses some; the assay was immunoSEQ multiplex PCR. The profile shows tens of thousands of clones, around 90% of them singletons. This specimen was CD4+ or CD8+ T cells sorted from blood, taken in a trial of the OX40 agonist ivuxolimab. Receptor source: an adult with an advanced solid tumor such as melanoma, head and neck, liver or kidney cancer. The CDR3 runs from the conserved cysteine through the conserved F or W. Fields, in order: V gene, clone size, D gene, CDR3 protein. The D gene is left open where the match is weak. Expanded clones are given a class, and other clones once, few, many or no size at all.

TRBV4-3	NA	NA	CASSQLDSFGEKLFF
TRBV27	NA	NA	CASSLIGSNEKLFF
TRBV6-4	NA	TRBD1	CASSDSGQGAEQYF
TRBV2	NA	NA	CASSELNVDTEAFF
TRBV5-4	NA	NA	CASSLLAAEAFF
TRBV18	NA	TRBD1	CASSPEGQGDGYTF
TRBV4-2	NA	TRBD1	CASSQDPGQMNTEAFF
TRBV28	NA	TRBD1	CASSTQTGPGNTIYF
TRBV11-2	NA	NA	CASSLFGRGDYEQYF
TRBV5-6	few	NA	CATTDSNPINTGELFF
TRBV13	NA	NA	CASSLEPSGMSTEAFF
TRBV4-2	NA	NA	CASSQGDSSYEQYF
TRBV5-1	NA	NA	CASSLRGGTLQETQYF
TRBV7-9	NA	NA	CASSLAQHYGYTF
TRBV7-6	NA	NA	CASSLATGGTEAFF
TRBV5-4	once	TRBD1	CASSPPDRNYGYTF
TRBV4-1	NA	NA	CASSQGGSNSPLHF
TRBV30	NA	NA	CAWSATGSAGELFF
TRBV19	NA	NA	CASSRGPPKTQYF
TRBV4-1	once	NA	CASSQVYGGVGNTEAFF
TRBV4-1	NA	TRBD1	CASSSRQGWDAGELFF
TRBV19	NA	NA	CASSIGPGNNEQFF
TRBV19	few	NA	CASSFPVGAEDTQYF
TRBV27	NA	NA	CASSQALGLDTQYF
TRBV6-6	NA	TRBD1	CASAPGQSNEQYF
TRBV7-7	NA	NA	CASSLGRGVGELFF
TRBV10-2	NA	NA	CASRGSLNTEAFF
TRBV11-2	once	NA	CASSPRAGRTEAFF
TRBV4-1	NA	TRBD1	CASSRDRGQGEQYF
TRBV7-8	NA	NA	CASSLEWTGDGELFF
TRBV15	NA	NA	CATSRERGSTDTQYF
TRBV9	NA	NA	CASSVMDYLSGANVLTF
TRBV18	NA	TRBD1	CASSPLDRDEQYF
TRBV4-3	few	TRBD1	CASSQDFRTGYNSPLHF
TRBV9	NA	NA	CASSTRDSGTDTQYF
TRBV14	NA	NA	CASSQDLGNTEAFF
TRBV4-1	NA	TRBD1	CASFGQAEAFF
TRBV16	medium-sized	TRBD1	CASSLGQGDHEQYF
TRBV15	NA	NA	CATSREAVTNEKLFF
TRBV14	NA	NA	CASRQPSARGCNQPQHF
TRBV11-2	once	NA	CASSHIQGLADTQYF
TRBV19	NA	TRBD1	CASSIGQGWTDTQYF
TRBV11-3	NA	NA	CASSLGRVLYF
TRBV9	NA	NA	CASSPRVGGTEAFF
TRBV7-6	NA	NA	CASSPSWGGGTEAFF
TRBV19	NA	TRBD1	CASSWTGGDQPQHF
TRBV6-1	NA	NA	CASSPVGLAYEQYF
TRBV6-4	NA	TRBD1	CARSYTGGNYEQYF
TRBV4-2	NA	NA	CASSPLGEKLFF
TRBV11-3	once	TRBD2	CASSPRRVAGNTGELFF
TRBV4-3	NA	NA	CASSQEDGGAGTDTQYF
TRBV6-1	NA	NA	CASSEEVNPSNQPQHF